This TCR beta chain was found in a study of control samples from healthy donors and cancer patients. Per germline, CDR1 SNHLY and CDR2 FYNNEI. CDR3 length equals 11 residues. V lost 8 bases and J 0 bases, leaving 4 bases between the germline ends. Sequenced by immunoSEQ multiplex PCR; TCRdb stores in-frame clones only, minus some. The profile shows about 86,000 clones, about 92% of them singletons. This clone was picked up a small number of times. This TCR came from a woman aged 25 to 45 in good health. The rearrangement uses TRBV2 and TRBJ1-1, with D unresolved. Sequenced material: blood. DNA of the CDR3: TGTGCCAGCGAGTTGAACACTGAAGCTTTCTTT. Protein sequence: CASELNTEAFF.